This TCR beta chain is from a study of PD-L1 blockade in urothelial cancer. Study at large: Patients had been given 0 to 3 earlier chemotherapy regimens. Samples came from 3 weeks, at the second dose, and 6 weeks into treatment. There were a median of about 140,000 T cells in blood samples.

This clone is judged medium-sized. This CDR3 is built from 14 residues. The V gene's germline CDR1 is SGHVS and CDR2 FQNEAQ. With 1 base clipped from V and 8 bases from J, the junction kept 3 bases outside the gene matches. Sample time point: pretreatment peripheral blood. Samples spanned pretreatment and treatment, with 1 to 8 time points per patient. Libraries were prepared by immunoSEQ multiplex PCR; TCRdb keeps only in-frame clonotypes and omits some of them. The data contain 55,000 to 80,000 clones, around 86% of them singletons. The sequenced sample was PBMCs, obtained around atezolizumab (anti-PD-L1) treatment. The rearrangement links TRBV7-8 to TRBJ2-7, with 12 nucleotides matching TRBD2. The origin of this receptor is a man aged 60-69 years with urothelial cancer. CDR3 loop: CASSLGTSGGQQYF. The DNA for the CDR3 is TGTGCCAGCAGCTTAGGCACTAGCGGGGGGCAGCAGTACTTC.